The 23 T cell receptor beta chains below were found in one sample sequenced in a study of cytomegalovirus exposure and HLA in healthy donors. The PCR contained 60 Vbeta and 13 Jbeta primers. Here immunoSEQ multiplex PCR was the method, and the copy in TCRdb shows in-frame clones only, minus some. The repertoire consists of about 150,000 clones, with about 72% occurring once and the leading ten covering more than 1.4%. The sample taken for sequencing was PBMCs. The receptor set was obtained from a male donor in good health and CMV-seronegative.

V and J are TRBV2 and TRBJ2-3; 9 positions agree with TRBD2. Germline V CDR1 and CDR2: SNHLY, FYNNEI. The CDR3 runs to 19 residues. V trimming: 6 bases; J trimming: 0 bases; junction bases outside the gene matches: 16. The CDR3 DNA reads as TGTGCCAGCAGGTCTACTCTGGCGGGAGGGATGGATAGCACAGATACGCAGTATTTT. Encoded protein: CASRSTLAGGMDSTDTQYF.

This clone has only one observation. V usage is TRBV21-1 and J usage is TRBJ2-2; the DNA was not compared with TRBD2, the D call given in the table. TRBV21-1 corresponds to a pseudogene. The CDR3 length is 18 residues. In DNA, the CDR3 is TGTGCCAGCAGCTCAGGGACTAGCGGGAGGGCCGGCACCGGGGAGCTGTTTTTT. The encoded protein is CASSSGTSGRAGTGELFF.

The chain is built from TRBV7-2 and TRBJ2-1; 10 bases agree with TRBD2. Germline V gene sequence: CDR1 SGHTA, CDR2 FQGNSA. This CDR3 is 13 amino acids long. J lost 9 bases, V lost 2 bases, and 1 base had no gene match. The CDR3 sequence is CASSLLAGAEQFF. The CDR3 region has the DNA TGTGCCAGCAGCTTACTAGCGGGAGCTGAGCAGTTCTTC.

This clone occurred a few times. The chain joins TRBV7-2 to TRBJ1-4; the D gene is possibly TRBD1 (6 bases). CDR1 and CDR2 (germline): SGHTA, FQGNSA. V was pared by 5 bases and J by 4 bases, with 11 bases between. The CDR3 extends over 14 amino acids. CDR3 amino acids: CASSRQEINEKLFF. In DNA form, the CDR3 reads TGTGCCAGCAGCCGACAGGAGATTAATGAAAAACTGTTTTTT.

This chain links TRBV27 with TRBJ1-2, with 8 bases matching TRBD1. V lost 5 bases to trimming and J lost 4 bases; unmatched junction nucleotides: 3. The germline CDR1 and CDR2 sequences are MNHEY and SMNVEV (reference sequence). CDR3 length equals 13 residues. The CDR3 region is CASSPDRGYGYTF. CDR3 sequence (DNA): TGTGCCAGCAGTCCCGACAGGGGCTATGGCTACACCTTC.

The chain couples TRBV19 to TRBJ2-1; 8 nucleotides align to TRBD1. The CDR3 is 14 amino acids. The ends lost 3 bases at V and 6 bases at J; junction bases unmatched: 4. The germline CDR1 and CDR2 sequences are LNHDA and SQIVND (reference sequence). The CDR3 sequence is CASSMETGVNEQFF. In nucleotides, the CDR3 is TGTGCCAGTAGTATGGAGACAGGGGTCAATGAGCAGTTCTTC. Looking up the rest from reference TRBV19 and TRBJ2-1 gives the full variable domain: DGGITQSPKYLFRKEGQNVTLSCEQNLNHDAMYWYRQDPGQGLRLIYYSQIVNDFQKGDIAEGYSVSREKKESFPLTVTSAQKNPTAFYLCASSMETGVNEQFFGPGTRLTVL.

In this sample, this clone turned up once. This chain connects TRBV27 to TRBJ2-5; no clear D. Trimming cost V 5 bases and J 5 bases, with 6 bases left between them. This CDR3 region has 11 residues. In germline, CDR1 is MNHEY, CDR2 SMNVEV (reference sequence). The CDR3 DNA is TGTGCCAGCAGTCCCCTGGAGACCCAGTACTTC. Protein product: CASSPLETQYF.

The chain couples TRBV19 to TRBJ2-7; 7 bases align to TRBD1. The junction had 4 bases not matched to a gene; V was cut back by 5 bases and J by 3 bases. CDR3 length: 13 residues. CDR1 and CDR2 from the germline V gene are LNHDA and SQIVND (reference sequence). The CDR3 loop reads CASSPGTVYEQYF. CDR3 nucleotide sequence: TGTGCCAGTAGTCCCGGGACAGTCTACGAGCAGTACTTC.

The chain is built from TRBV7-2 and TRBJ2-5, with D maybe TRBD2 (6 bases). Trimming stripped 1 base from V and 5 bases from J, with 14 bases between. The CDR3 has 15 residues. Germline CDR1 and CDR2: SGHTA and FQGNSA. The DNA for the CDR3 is TGTGCCAGCAGCTTAGTTGGAGGGGCAGGGGAGACCCAGTACTTC. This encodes CASSLVGGAGETQYF.

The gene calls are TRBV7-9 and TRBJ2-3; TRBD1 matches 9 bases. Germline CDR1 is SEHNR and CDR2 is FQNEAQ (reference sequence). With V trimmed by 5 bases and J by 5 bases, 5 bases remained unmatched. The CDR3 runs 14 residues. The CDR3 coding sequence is TGTGCCAGCAGCCTAACGACAGGGGGAGATACGCAGTATTTT. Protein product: CASSLTTGGDTQYF.

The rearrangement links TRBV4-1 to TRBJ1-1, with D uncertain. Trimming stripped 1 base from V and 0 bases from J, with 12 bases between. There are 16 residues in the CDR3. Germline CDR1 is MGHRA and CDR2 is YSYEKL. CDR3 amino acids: CASSQGQTNLNTEAFF. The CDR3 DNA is TGCGCCAGCAGCCAAGGACAAACAAACCTGAACACTGAAGCTTTCTTT.

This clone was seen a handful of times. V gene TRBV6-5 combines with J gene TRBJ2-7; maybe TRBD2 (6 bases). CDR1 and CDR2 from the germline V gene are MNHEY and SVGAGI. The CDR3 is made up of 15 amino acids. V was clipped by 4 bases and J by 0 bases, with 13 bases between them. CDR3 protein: CASSLQAGSSYEQYF. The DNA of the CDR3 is TGTGCCAGCAGTTTACAGGCGGGAAGCTCCTACGAGCAGTACTTC.

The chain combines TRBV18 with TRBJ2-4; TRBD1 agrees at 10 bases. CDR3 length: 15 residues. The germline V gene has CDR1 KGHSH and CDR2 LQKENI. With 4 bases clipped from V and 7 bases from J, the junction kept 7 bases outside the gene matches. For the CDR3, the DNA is TGTGCCAGCTCACTAAGGACAGGGGGTGAGAACATTCAGTACTTC. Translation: CASSLRTGGENIQYF.

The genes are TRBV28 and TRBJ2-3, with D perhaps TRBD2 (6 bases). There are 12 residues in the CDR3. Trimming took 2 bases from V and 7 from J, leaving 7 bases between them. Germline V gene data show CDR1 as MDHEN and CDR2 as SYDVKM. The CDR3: CASSLGGNTQYF. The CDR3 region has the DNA TGTGCCAGCAGTTTAGGAGGGAATACGCAGTATTTT. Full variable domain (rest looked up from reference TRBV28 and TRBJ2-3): DVKVTQSSRYLVKRTGEKVFLECVQDMDHENMFWYRQDPGLGLRLIYFSYDVKMKEKGDIPEGYSVSREKKERFSLILESASTNQTSMYLCASSLGGNTQYFGPGTRLTVL.

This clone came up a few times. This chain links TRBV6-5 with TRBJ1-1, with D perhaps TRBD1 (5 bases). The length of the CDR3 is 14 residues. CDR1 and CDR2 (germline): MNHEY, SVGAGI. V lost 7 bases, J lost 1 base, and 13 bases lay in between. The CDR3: CASTPRTSNTEAFF. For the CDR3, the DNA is TGTGCCAGCACCCCCCGGACATCGAACACTGAAGCTTTCTTT.

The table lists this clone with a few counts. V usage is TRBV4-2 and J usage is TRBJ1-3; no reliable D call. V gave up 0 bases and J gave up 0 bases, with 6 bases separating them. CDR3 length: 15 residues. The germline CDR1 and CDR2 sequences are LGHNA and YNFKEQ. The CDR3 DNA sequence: TGTGCCAGCAGCCAAGATAGTTACTCTGGAAACACCATATATTTT. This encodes CASSQDSYSGNTIYF.

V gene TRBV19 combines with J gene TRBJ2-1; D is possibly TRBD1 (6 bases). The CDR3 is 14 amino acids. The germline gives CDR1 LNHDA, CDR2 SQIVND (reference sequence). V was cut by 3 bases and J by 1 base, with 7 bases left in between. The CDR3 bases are TGTGCCAGTAGTATCAGGGGTTCCTACAATGAGCAGTTCTTC. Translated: CASSIRGSYNEQFF.

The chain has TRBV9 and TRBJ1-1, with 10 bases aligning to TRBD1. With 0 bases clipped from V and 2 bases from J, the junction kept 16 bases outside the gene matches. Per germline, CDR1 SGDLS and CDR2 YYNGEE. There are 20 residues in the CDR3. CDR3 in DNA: TGTGCCAGCAGCGTAGATACCCCTAGGACAGGGGGAGGTGGCAACACTGAAGCTTTCTTT. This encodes CASSVDTPRTGGGGNTEAFF.

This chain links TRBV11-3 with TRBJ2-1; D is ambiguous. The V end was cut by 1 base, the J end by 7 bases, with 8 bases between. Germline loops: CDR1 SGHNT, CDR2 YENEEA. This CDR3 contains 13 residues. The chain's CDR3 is CASSLGASNEQFF. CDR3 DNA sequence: TGTGCCAGCAGCTTAGGAGCCTCTAATGAGCAGTTCTTC. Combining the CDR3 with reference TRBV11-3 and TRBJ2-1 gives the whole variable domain EAGVVQSPRYKIIEKKQPVAFWCNPISGHNTLYWYLQNLGQGPELLIRYENEEAVDDSQLPKDRFSAERLKGVDSTLKIQPAELGDSAVYLCASSLGASNEQFFGPGTRLTVL.

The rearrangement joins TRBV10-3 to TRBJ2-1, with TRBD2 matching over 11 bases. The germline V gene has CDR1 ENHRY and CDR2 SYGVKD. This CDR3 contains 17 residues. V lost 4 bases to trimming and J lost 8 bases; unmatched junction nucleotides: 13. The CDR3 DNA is TGTGCCATCAGTGCCCCCTTAGCGGGGGGGAGAATGGATGAGCAGTTCTTC. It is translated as CAISAPLAGGRMDEQFF.

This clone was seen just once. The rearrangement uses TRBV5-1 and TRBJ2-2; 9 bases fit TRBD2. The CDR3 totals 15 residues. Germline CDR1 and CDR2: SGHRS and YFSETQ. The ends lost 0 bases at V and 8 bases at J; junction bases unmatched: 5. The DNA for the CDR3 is TGCGCCAGCAGCTTGGTGGTAGCGGGAGAAGGGGAGCTGTTTTTT. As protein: CASSLVVAGEGELFF. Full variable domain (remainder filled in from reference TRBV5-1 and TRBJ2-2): KAGVTQTPRYLIKTRGQQVTLSCSPISGHRSVSWYQQTPGQGLQFLFEYFSETQRNKGNFPGRFSGRQFSNSRSEMNVSTLELGDSALYLCASSLVVAGEGELFFGEGSRLTVL.

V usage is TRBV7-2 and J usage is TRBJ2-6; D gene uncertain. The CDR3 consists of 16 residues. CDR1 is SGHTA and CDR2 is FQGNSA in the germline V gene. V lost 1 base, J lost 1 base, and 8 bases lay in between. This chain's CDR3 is CASSLESVSGANVLTF. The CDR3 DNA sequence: TGTGCCAGCAGCTTAGAAAGCGTTTCTGGGGCCAACGTCCTGACTTTC.

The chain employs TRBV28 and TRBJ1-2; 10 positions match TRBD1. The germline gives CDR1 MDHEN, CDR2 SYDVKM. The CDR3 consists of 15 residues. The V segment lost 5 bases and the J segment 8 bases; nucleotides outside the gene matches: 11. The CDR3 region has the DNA TGTGCCAGCAGTACGCCCGGGACAGGGGCGGGGGGCTACACCTTC. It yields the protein CASSTPGTGAGGYTF.